This TCR beta chain derives from a study of neurological immune-mediated disorders. TCRdb re-called the 5' RACE reads through MiXCR, storing one row per CDR3 protein. The sample holds tens of thousands of distinct CDR3 sequences, 17% seen once. This CDR3 has 13 amino acids. V shed 2 bases and J shed 12 bases, with 16 bases lying between them. This clonotype was sampled from a woman aged 40 to 50 in good health. The genes are TRBV12-3 or TRBV12-4 and TRBJ1-1; D perhaps matches TRBD1 (5 bases). Sequencing was carried out using PBMCs. For the CDR3, the DNA is TGTGCCAGCAGTTTAAGCGCAGGTCGGACAACTTTCTTT. It yields the protein CASSLSAGRTTFF.